This section outlines one T cell receptor beta chain sequence together with its context. A few counts support this clone. Its cognate antigen has yet to be identified. No quality values exist for individual bases; no much larger clone is one base distant. This specimen belongs to a study of blood T cell repertoires in COVID-19 (TCRdb year 2020). Turning to the overall study: Collaborator samples came from the United States, Italy and Spain and covered acute and convalescent phases of COVID-19. The prospective study material was composed of cDNA or gDNA derived from T cells, B-cell-depleted T cells, or PBMCs. Subjects who had been exposed to COVID-19, were actively infected with it, or had recovered from it provided the deeply sampled blood TCRbeta repertoires that made up the dataset. The repertoires were released in a freely available public database meant as a resource for research on the immune response to SARS-CoV-2. Samples came from the ongoing ImmuneRACE study (first 160 participants) plus 1,254 subjects from 6 global collaborators. The sample metadata nearly always contained a de-identified subject ID, COVID-19 status, age in years and sex. HLA class I and class II types, where available, came from metadata supplied by the sample provider rather than from assay-based typing.

What the authors observed across the whole study: Clinical and demographic metadata were provided uncurated, with the amount varying by source and participant.

TCRbeta CDR3 regions were amplified from genomic DNA using the immunoSEQ Assay, a bias-controlled multiplex PCR. The paper's processing steps were these. The number of nucleated cells in each sample was estimated by amplification of reference gene primers within the assay. Sequence reads were collapsed and filtered to measure the absolute abundance of every unique TCRbeta CDR3 rearrangement. For each sample, productive Simpson clonality was calculated as the square root of Simpson's diversity index over productive rearrangements. TCRdb stores this immuneACCESS table with in-frame sequences only. Part of the clones is absent; in the studies checked, under half of the shortfall reflects unresolved V genes, and no reason is known for the rest. V and J calls and clone size are copied from that table; D and trimming were computed from the DNA. This sample holds approximately 290,000 clones; more than 65% were observed only once. The top ten constitute more than 15% of the sample.

One collaborating source in Seattle enrolled patients during active infection and followed them longitudinally through the course of disease. Collaborating institutions collected whole blood in K2EDTA tubes following their own protocols. For TCRbeta analysis, collaborator samples were shipped as frozen whole blood, as isolated PBMCs, or as DNA extracted from either sample type. Taken from the germline V gene, the CDR1 and CDR2 loops are MNHNS and SASEGT. The trim is 0 bases for V and 4 bases for J, with a gap of 7 bases between the germline ends. The CDR3 runs 14 residues from the cysteine to the phenylalanine. Only the CDR3 region is kept as DNA, spanning 42 bases read in frame from base 1.

The origin of this receptor is a person between 70 and 80 years old with COVID-19, enrolled during active disease. Sequenced: peripheral blood. Recombination joined TRBV6-1 with TRBJ1-3; a confident D gene designation cannot be given. The CDR3 region: CASSEARRGNTIYF. The nucleotide sequence reads TGTGCCAGCAGTGAAGCGCGCAGGGGAAACACCATATATTTT.